This passage covers 8 T cell receptor beta chains from one sample sequenced in a study of technical replicates of blood from a handful of donors. Here immunoSEQ multiplex PCR was the method, and the copy in TCRdb shows in-frame clones only, minus some. This sample has some 79,000 clones; approximately 94% occur once, and the top ten carry just over 0.25%. The sequenced sample consisted of T cells isolated from PBMCs. The origin of the receptors is a human donor in good health.

The rearrangement joins TRBV4-1 to TRBJ2-3; TRBD2 might be the D (7 bases). Germline V gene lookup returns CDR1 MGHRA and CDR2 YSYEKL. Trimming took 3 bases from V and 3 from J, leaving 16 bases between them. The CDR3 runs 16 residues. The DNA of the CDR3 is TGCGCCAGCAGCCACCAAACAGGGAGGGTTACAGATACGCAGTATTTT. It translates to CASSHQTGRVTDTQYF.

This chain links TRBV30 with TRBJ1-4; D is uncertain. Germline V gene lookup returns CDR1 GTSNPN and CDR2 SVGIG (reference sequence). This CDR3 region has 10 residues. Trimming shortened V by 6 bases and J by 10 bases, and 9 bases separated the two germline ends. The CDR3 protein is CACCEGKLFF. The CDR3 region has the DNA TGTGCCTGCTGCGAGGGAAAACTGTTTTTT.

This chain links TRBV29-1 with TRBJ2-3; 8 positions agree with TRBD2. CDR1 and CDR2 from the germline V gene are SQVTM and ANQGSEA. CDR3 size: 15 residues. V gave up 3 bases and J gave up 4 bases; unmatched junction bases: 9. The CDR3 DNA reads as TGCAGCGTTGAGGCTAGCGGGTGGGGCGCAGATACGCAGTATTTT. This gives the protein CSVEASGWGADTQYF.

This chain uses TRBV5-4 with TRBJ2-7, with D perhaps matching TRBD1 (5 bases). The CDR3 runs to 15 residues. In germline, CDR1 is SGHNT, CDR2 YYREEE (reference sequence). The ends were cut back, 3 bases at V and 1 base at J, with 14 bases in the middle. DNA of the CDR3: TGTGCCAGCAGCTGGAATCCGACAGAGTCCTACGAGCAGTACTTC. It translates to CASSWNPTESYEQYF.

The rearrangement uses TRBV13 and TRBJ2-1, with 8 bases matching TRBD1. The trim removed 5 bases at V and 3 bases at J, leaving 15 bases unmatched. This CDR3 comprises 18 residues. From germline, CDR1 is PRHDT and CDR2 FYEKMQ (reference sequence). The CDR3: CASSPRYTTGAGYNEQFF. The CDR3 DNA reads TGTGCCAGCAGCCCGAGGTACACGACAGGGGCCGGCTACAATGAGCAGTTCTTC.

The chain combines TRBV6-1 with TRBJ1-5; D not resolved. CDR1 and CDR2 (germline): MNHNS, SASEGT. The ends were cut back, 2 bases at V and 0 bases at J, with 8 bases in the middle. The length of the CDR3 is 15 residues. CDR3 residues: CASSELGVSNQPQHF. CDR3 DNA sequence: TGTGCCAGCAGTGAACTGGGCGTTAGCAATCAGCCCCAGCATTTT.

The chain has TRBV6-5 and TRBJ2-7; D is unclear. The V end lost 3 bases, the J end lost 3 bases, and 9 bases lay between the germline ends. This CDR3 contains 13 residues. Germline CDR1 and CDR2: MNHEY and SVGAGI. CDR3: CASSYQVDYEQYF. The CDR3 bases are TGTGCCAGCAGTTATCAGGTTGACTACGAGCAGTACTTC.

The V call is TRBV5-4, the J call TRBJ1-2, with D perhaps matching TRBD1 (6 bases). This CDR3 is 16 amino acids long. The V gene lost 0 bases and the J gene lost 8 bases, with 20 bases spanning the gap. The germline V gene encodes CDR1 SGHNT and CDR2 YYREEE (reference sequence). DNA for the CDR3: TGTGCCAGCAGCTTGGCCGGGAACAGGGAGTTAGGAGGCTACACCTTC. Translating it yields CASSLAGNRELGGYTF.